This is a list of T cell receptor beta chains from one sample in a study of T cell changes during pregnancy in multiple sclerosis. TCRdb's table, derived via immunoSEQ multiplex PCR, lists solely in-frame clones and lacks some. The sample lists about 36,000 clones; 92% were seen once. Sequencing was carried out using PBMCs (not recorded whether the cells were cultured). All receptors derive from a female donor with multiple sclerosis, enrolled in a pregnancy study. Each CDR3 is given without its conserved first and last residue. Fields, in order: D gene, CDR3 length, V gene, J gene, CDR3 protein. D genes are given only for firm matches.

>NA|11|TRBV25-1|TRBJ2-7
ASSSGGAYEQY
>NA|12|TRBV18|TRBJ2-2
ASSPRPDTGELF
>NA|11|TRBV28|TRBJ2-7
ASSGPSSYEQY
>NA|13|TRBV4-1|TRBJ2-7
ASSLLGLRVNEQY
>NA|12|TRBV7-9|TRBJ2-2
ASSLRGNTGELF
>TRBD2|14|TRBV9|TRBJ2-1
ASSVPAGVNPNEQF
>TRBD2|15|TRBV18|TRBJ2-3
ASSLSIIAGSTDTQY
>TRBD1|12|TRBV5-4|TRBJ2-5
ASSRDRGSETQY
>TRBD1|11|TRBV7-8|TRBJ2-7
ASSHETGGEQY
>NA|12|TRBV5-1|TRBJ1-1
ASSLVRGYDEAF
>NA|11|TRBV27|TRBJ1-5
ASSLGGDQPQH
>TRBD2|15|TRBV9|TRBJ2-3
ASSVGASGSSPDTQY
>TRBD1|13|TRBV28|TRBJ1-2
ASRDRGGKDYGYT
>NA|12|TRBV29-1|TRBJ1-5
SVSLGGGDQPQH
>NA|12|TRBV28|TRBJ1-4
ASASHTTNEKLF
>NA|14|TRBV4-3|TRBJ1-3
ASSQDQAASGNTIY
>TRBD1|11|TRBV4-3|TRBJ1-1
ASSRTGDTEAF
>TRBD1|11|TRBV11-2|TRBJ2-7
ASSRDRGGEQY
>NA|12|TRBV7-2|TRBJ2-7
ASSPTSASYEQY
>NA|13|TRBV19|TRBJ2-4
ASSIQGGAKNIQY
>TRBD2|13|TRBV4-2|TRBJ2-1
ASSQGVAGGNEQF
>NA|15|TRBV4-1|TRBJ2-1
ASSARSPGTPYNEQF
>TRBD1|11|TRBV5-1|TRBJ1-4
ASSRTGGEKLF
>NA|12|TRBV5-1|TRBJ1-2
ASRPLGGNDGYT
>TRBD1|13|TRBV5-5|TRBJ1-5
ASSRGTGDNQPQH